This T cell receptor (beta chain) was documented in a study of CD8 T cells in acute hepatitis C reinfection. Findings of the study overall: Few CDR3s matched those for other epitopes. Alphabeta pairing of public clonotypes could not be determined from bulk TCRbeta data. Regardless of outcome, 10 to 15 public clonotypes appeared, one using V04-02/J02-02.

The V and J ends lost 2 bases and 0 bases respectively, with 10 bases between them. This CDR3 is 15 amino acids long. CDR1 and CDR2 from the germline V gene are SGHRS and YFSETQ. Some clones are missing from TCRdb's copy, which holds only in-frame ones; the method was immunoSEQ multiplex PCR. This sample carries over 30,000 clones, approximately 85% of them seen once, and the ten largest clones take approximately 11%. Turning to this clone: Its specificity is not known.

Stated time point: naive CD8 control sorted from an acute-time-point sample. The V call is TRBV5-1, the J call TRBJ2-3; no reliable D call. Sequencing used naive CD8+ T cells from PBMCs. The sequence was collected from a young woman who spontaneously cleared hepatitis C infection. The CDR3: CASSFFSKSTDTQYF. The DNA for the CDR3 is TGCGCCAGCAGCTTTTTTTCTAAAAGCACAGATACGCAGTATTTT.